These T cell receptor beta chains were read from a single sample in a study of breast tumors, draining lymph nodes, adjacent tissues. TCRdb re-called the multiplex PCR reads with MiXCR, one entry per CDR3 protein. The repertoire includes 60,000 to 65,000 distinct CDR3 sequences, 45% to 60% of them detected once, and roughly a fifth sits in the top ten. Specimen: breast tumor tissue. These receptors came from a female donor with breast cancer. Some clones in this sample may be carry-over from other donors' samples. The CDR3 runs from the conserved cysteine through the conserved F or W.

V gene: TRBV28; J gene: TRBJ2-7; CDR3 protein: CASSTGTPLGGALVWEQCF
V gene: TRBV7-2; J gene: TRBJ1-4; CDR3 protein: CASSQRNRGRDEKLFF
V gene: TRBV4-1; J gene: TRBJ2-5; CDR3 protein: CASSPTGQETQYF
V gene: TRBV20-1; J gene: TRBJ2-3; CDR3 protein: CSARETGLVNEQYF
V gene: TRBV4-1; J gene: TRBJ1-2; CDR3 protein: CASSQDRGEGNYGYTF
V gene: TRBV20-1; J gene: TRBJ1-5; CDR3 protein: CSARGDTGVNQPQHF
V gene: TRBV3-1; J gene: TRBJ1-4; CDR3 protein: CASSQDREKLFF
V gene: TRBV28; J gene: TRBJ1-4; CDR3 protein: CASSSGVFNEKLFF
V gene: TRBV7-9; J gene: TRBJ2-3; CDR3 protein: CASSAGLAGGPGPDTQYF
V gene: TRBV7-2; J gene: TRBJ2-1; CDR3 protein: CAGSLGLAGVNEQFF
V gene: TRBV28; J gene: TRBJ1-6; CDR3 protein: CASSLFSGIYNSPLHF
V gene: TRBV6-2/TRBV6-3; J gene: TRBJ1-5; CDR3 protein: CASSAGWGGEPQHF